This paragraph reports one T cell receptor (beta chain). This record comes from a study of cytomegalovirus exposure and HLA in healthy donors. The germline V and J ends were trimmed by 1 base and 3 bases, with 6 bases remaining between them. This CDR3 comprises 13 residues. Germline V gene data show CDR1 as MNHNS and CDR2 as SASEGT. Produced via immunoSEQ multiplex PCR; TCRdb's table is partial and in-frame only. The profile shows tens of thousands of clones, just under 95% of them singletons. The receptor's source is a man aged 18 to 29 in good health and CMV-seropositive. The V gene is TRBV6-1, the J gene TRBJ1-2, with D hard to call. The sequencing sample was made of PBMCs. Here the CDR3 DNA reads TGTGCCAGCAGTGAAGTCGGAGACTATGGCTACACCTTC. It yields the protein CASSEVGDYGYTF.